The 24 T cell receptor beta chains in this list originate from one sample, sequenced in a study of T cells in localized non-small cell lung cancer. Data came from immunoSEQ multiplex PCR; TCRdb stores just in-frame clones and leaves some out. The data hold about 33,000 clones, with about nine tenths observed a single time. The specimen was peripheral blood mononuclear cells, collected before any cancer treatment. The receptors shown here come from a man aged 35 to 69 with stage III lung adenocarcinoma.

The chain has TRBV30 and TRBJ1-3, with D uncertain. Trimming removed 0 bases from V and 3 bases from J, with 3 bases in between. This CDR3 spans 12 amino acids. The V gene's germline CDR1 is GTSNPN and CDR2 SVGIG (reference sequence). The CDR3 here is CAWSVRGNTIYF. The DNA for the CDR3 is TGTGCCTGGAGTGTACGTGGAAACACCATATATTTT.

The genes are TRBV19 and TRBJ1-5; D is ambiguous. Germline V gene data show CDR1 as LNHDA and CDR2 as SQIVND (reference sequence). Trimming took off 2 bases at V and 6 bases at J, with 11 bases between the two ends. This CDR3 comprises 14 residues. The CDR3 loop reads CASSIMANLQPQHF. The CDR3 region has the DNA TGTGCCAGTAGTATAATGGCTAACCTTCAGCCCCAGCATTTT. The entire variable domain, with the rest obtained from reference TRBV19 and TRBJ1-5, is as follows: DGGITQSPKYLFRKEGQNVTLSCEQNLNHDAMYWYRQDPGQGLRLIYYSQIVNDFQKGDIAEGYSVSREKKESFPLTVTSAQKNPTAFYLCASSIMANLQPQHFGDGTRLSIL.

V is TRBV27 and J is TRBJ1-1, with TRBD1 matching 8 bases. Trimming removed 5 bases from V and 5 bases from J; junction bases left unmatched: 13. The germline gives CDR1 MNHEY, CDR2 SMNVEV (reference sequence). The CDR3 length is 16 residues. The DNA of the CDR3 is TGTGCCAGCAGTCCCAGGACAGGGAGCCCGAATACTGAAGCTTTCTTT. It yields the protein CASSPRTGSPNTEAFF.

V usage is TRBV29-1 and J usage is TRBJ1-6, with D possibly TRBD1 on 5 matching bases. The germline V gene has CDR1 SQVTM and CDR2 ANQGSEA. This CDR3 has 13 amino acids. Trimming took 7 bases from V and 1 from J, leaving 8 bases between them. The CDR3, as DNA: TGCAGCGCCAGGGTTTCCTATAATTCACCCCTCCACTTT. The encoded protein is CSARVSYNSPLHF.

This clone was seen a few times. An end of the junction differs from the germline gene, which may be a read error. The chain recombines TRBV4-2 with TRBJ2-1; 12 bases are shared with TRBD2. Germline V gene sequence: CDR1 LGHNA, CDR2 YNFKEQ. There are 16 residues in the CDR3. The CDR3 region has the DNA TGTGCCAGCAGCCAAGAAGCTTCTAGCGGGGGGGCTACTAGGATCTTC. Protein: CASSQEASSGGATRIF.

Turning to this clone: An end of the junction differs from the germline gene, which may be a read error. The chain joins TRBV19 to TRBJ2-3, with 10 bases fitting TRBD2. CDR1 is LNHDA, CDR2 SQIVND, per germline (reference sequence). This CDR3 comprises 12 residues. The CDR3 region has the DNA TGTGCCAGCAGTAGCGGGGGGCCAACGCAGTATTTT. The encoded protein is CASSSGGPTQYF.

CDR3 DNA sequence: TGCGCCAGCAGCCAAGTAGCGGGGGGGCGGGGAGATACGCAGTATTTT. Amino acids: CASSQVAGGRGDTQYF. The rearrangement joins TRBV4-3 to TRBJ2-3; TRBD2 matches at 11 bases. The CDR3 covers 16 residues. After removal of 1 base from V and 5 bases from J, the junction contained 5 bases not matched to a gene. Germline V CDR1 and CDR2: LGHNA, YSLEER.

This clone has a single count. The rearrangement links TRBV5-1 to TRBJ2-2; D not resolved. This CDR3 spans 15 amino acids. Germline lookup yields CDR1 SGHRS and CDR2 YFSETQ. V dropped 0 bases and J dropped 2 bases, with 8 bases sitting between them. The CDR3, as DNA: TGCGCCAGCAGCTTGGCCGAGACAAACACCGGGGAGCTGTTTTTT. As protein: CASSLAETNTGELFF.

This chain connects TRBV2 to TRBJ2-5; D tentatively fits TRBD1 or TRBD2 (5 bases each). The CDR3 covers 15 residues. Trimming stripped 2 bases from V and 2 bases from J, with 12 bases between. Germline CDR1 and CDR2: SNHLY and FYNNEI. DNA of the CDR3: TGTGCCAGCAGTGAACAGCGGACACCTCAAGAGACCCAGTACTTC. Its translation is CASSEQRTPQETQYF. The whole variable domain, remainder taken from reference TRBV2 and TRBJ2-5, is EPEVTQTPSHQVTQMGQEVILRCVPISNHLYFYWYRQILGQKVEFLVSFYNNEISEKSEIFDDQFSVERPDGSNFTLKIRSTKLEDSAMYFCASSEQRTPQETQYFGPGTRLLVL.

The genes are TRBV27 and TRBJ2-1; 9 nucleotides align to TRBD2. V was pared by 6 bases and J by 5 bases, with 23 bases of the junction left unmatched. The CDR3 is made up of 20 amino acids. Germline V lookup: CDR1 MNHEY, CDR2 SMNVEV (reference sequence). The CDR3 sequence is CASSRKGIRGGAGVNNEQFF. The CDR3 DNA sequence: TGTGCCAGCAGCCGAAAAGGGATTCGCGGGGGGGCCGGAGTGAACAATGAGCAGTTCTTC.

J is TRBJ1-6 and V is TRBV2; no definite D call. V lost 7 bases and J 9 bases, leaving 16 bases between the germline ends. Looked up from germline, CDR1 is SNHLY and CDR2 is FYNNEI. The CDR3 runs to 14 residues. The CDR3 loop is CASKSGNLGSPLHF. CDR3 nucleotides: TGTGCCAGCAAGAGTGGGAATTTAGGTTCACCCCTCCACTTT. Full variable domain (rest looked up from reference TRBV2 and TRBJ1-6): EPEVTQTPSHQVTQMGQEVILRCVPISNHLYFYWYRQILGQKVEFLVSFYNNEISEKSEIFDDQFSVERPDGSNFTLKIRSTKLEDSAMYFCASKSGNLGSPLHFGNGTRLTVT.

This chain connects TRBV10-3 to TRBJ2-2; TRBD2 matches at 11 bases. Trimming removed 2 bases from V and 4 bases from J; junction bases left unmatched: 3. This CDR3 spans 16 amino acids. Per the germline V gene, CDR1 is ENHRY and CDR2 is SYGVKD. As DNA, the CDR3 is TGTGCCATCAGTGAGCCGGGACTAGCGGTCACCGGGGAGCTGTTTTTT. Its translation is CAISEPGLAVTGELFF.

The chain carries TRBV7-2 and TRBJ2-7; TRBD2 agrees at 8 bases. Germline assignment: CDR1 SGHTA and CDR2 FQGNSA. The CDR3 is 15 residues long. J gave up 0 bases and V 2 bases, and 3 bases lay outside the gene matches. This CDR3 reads CASSLSGGPSYEQYF. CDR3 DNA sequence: TGTGCCAGCAGCTTAAGCGGGGGCCCCTCCTACGAGCAGTACTTC.

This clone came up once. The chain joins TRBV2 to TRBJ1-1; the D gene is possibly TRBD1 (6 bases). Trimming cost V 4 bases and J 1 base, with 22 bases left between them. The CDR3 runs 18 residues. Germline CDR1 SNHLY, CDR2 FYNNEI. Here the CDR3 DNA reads TGTGCCAGCAGTGGCGACAGGTTCCTTGCTGGAGGGAACACTGAAGCTTTCTTT. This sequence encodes CASSGDRFLAGGNTEAFF.

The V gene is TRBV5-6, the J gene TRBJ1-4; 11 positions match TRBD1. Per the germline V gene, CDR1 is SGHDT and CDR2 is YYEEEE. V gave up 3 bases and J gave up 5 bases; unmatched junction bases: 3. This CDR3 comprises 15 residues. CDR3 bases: TGTGCCAGCAGCTGGGGGACAGGGGGGAATGAAAAACTGTTTTTT. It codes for CASSWGTGGNEKLFF.

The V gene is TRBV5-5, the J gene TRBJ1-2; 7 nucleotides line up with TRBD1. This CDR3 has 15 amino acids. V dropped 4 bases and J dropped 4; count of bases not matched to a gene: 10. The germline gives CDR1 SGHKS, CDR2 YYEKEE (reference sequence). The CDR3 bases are TGTGCCAGCAGCCCGACAGGGACTCCCCGCTATGGCTACACCTTC. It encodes CASSPTGTPRYGYTF. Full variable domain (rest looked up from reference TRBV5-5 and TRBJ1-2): DAGVTQSPTHLIKTRGQQVTLRCSPISGHKSVSWYQQVLGQGPQFIFQYYEKEERGRGNFPDRFSARQFPNYSSELNVNALLLGDSALYLCASSPTGTPRYGYTFGSGTRLTVV.

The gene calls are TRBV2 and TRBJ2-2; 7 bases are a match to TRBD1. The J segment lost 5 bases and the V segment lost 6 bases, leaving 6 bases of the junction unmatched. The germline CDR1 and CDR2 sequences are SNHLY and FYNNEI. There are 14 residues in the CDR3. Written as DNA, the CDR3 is TGTGCCAGCAGGGAAATCAGGGGGACCGGGGAGCTGTTTTTT. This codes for CASREIRGTGELFF.

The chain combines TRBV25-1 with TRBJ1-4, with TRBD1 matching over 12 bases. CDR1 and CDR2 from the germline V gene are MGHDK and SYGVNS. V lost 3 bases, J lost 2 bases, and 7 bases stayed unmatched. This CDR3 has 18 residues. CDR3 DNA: TGTGCCAGCAGTGATTCCCGGGACAGGGGGCTCACTAATGAAAAACTGTTTTTT. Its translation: CASSDSRDRGLTNEKLFF.

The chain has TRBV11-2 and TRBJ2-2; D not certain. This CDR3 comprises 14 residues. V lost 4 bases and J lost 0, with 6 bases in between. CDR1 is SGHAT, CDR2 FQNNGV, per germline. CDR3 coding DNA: TGTGCCAGCAGCTCGGGCCCGAACACCGGGGAGCTGTTTTTT. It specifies CASSSGPNTGELFF.

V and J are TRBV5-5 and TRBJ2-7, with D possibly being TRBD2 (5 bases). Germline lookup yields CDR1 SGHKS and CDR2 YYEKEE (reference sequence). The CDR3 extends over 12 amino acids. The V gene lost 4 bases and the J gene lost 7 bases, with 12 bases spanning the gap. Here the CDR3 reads CASSHWAGEQYF. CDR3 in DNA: TGTGCCAGCAGCCATTGGGCGGGTGAGCAGTACTTC.

The CDR3 DNA follows: TGTGCCAGCAGCCGAGGGACTAGCGGGGGAGAGACCCAGTACTTC. Protein sequence: CASSRGTSGGETQYF. The rearrangement links TRBV6-6 to TRBJ2-5; TRBD2 aligns across 14 bases. The CDR3 covers 15 residues. Germline V lookup: CDR1 MNHNY, CDR2 SVGAGI (reference sequence). V gave up 6 bases and J gave up 4 bases; unmatched junction bases: 4.

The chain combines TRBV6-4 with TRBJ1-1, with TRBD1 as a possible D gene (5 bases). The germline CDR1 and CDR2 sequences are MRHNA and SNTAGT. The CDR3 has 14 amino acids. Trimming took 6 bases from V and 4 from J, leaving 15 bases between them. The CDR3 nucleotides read TGTGCCAGCAGAGATACCTCGAGGGGCACTGAAGCTTTCTTT. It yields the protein CASRDTSRGTEAFF.

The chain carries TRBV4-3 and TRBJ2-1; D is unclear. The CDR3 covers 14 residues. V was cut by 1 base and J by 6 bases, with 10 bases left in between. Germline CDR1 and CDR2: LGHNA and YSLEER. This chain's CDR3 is CASSQVPLSNEQFF. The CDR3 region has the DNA TGCGCCAGCAGCCAAGTGCCCTTGTCCAATGAGCAGTTCTTC.

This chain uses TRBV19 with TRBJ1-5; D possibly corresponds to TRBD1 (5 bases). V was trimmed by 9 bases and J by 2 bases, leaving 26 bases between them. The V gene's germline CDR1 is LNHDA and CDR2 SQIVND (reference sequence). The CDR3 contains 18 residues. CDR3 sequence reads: CARRLRTPGEVGNQPQHF. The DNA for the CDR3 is TGTGCCAGACGGCTCAGGACCCCGGGGGAAGTAGGCAATCAGCCCCAGCATTTT.